What follows are 10 T cell receptor beta chains derived from one specimen sequenced in a study of PD-1 blockade in classical Hodgkin lymphoma. All patients relapsed after autologous stem cell transplantation, and brentuximab vedotin exposure varied. TCRdb's table, derived via immunoSEQ multiplex PCR, lists solely in-frame clones and lacks some. This repertoire shows about 97,000 clones, over 70% found once; its top ten account for 10% to 15%. Specimen: peripheral blood mononuclear cells (PBMCs), collected at baseline. Every receptor here comes from a human donor with classical Hodgkin lymphoma.

The J gene is TRBJ2-7, the V gene TRBV6-1; 9 nucleotides align to TRBD2. Germline V gene sequence: CDR1 MNHNS, CDR2 SASEGT. The V and J ends lost 4 bases and 3 bases, in that order; junction bases with no gene match: 4. This CDR3 is built from 14 residues. The CDR3 DNA is TGTGCCAGCAGTGTACGACTAGCGGACTACGAGCAGTACTTC. It codes for CASSVRLADYEQYF.

The chain has TRBV6-6 and TRBJ1-3, with 7 bases lining up with TRBD1. The V segment lost 0 bases and the J segment 4 bases; nucleotides outside the gene matches: 3. The germline V gene has CDR1 MNHNY and CDR2 SVGAGI (reference sequence). CDR3 length: 15 residues. This CDR3 is CASSYSTGQGNTIYF. The DNA of the CDR3 is TGTGCCAGCAGTTACTCGACGGGACAGGGAAACACCATATATTTT.

This chain links TRBV29-1 with TRBJ1-2, with D tentatively TRBD1 (6 bases). Between the trimmed V and J ends, which lost 0 bases and 8 bases, there was a span of 13 bases. The CDR3 is made up of 13 amino acids. Germline-derived CDR1 and CDR2 are SQVTM and ANQGSEA. The CDR3 sequence is CSVEELAGVGYTF. DNA for the CDR3: TGCAGCGTTGAAGAATTGGCAGGGGTCGGCTACACCTTC. Full variable domain (missing parts from reference TRBV29-1 and TRBJ1-2): SAVISQKPSRDICQRGTSLTIQCQVDSQVTMMFWYRQQPGQSLTLIATANQGSEATYESGFVIDKFPISRPNLTFSTLTVSNMSPEDSSIYLCSVEELAGVGYTFGSGTRLTVV.

V is TRBV12-5 and J is TRBJ1-2, with 7 nucleotides matching TRBD1. The V segment lost 4 bases and the J segment 5 bases; nucleotides outside the gene matches: 4. The germline CDR1 and CDR2 sequences are LGHNT and FRNRAP. The CDR3 extends over 13 amino acids. CDR3 sequence reads: CASGSGGRYGYTF. In DNA form, the CDR3 reads TGTGCTAGTGGTTCAGGGGGAAGGTATGGCTACACCTTC.

The V and J genes are TRBV5-1 and TRBJ2-5, with 11 nucleotides matching TRBD1. The CDR3 totals 15 residues. Germline CDR1 is SGHRS and CDR2 is YFSETQ. The trim removed 4 bases at V and 3 bases at J, leaving 5 bases unmatched. The CDR3 loop is CASSPGDRGEETQYF. DNA of the CDR3: TGCGCCAGCAGCCCGGGGGACAGGGGGGAAGAGACCCAGTACTTC.

For the CDR3, the DNA is TGTGCCTCATCCTCCTACGAGCAGTACTTC. This codes for CASSSYEQYF. The V call is TRBV11-2, the J call TRBJ2-7; D not certain. V lost 11 bases and J lost 0, with 5 bases in between. Germline-derived CDR1 and CDR2 are SGHAT and FQNNGV. This CDR3 has 10 residues.

The rearrangement uses TRBV5-1 and TRBJ2-7, with unresolved D. The V gene lost 4 bases and the J gene lost 6 bases, with 17 bases spanning the gap. Germline V gene data show CDR1 as SGHRS and CDR2 as YFSETQ. The CDR3 contains 14 residues. In nucleotides, the CDR3 is TGCGCCAGCAGCCCCTCATCGAGCACCACCGAGCAGTACTTC. Its translation: CASSPSSSTTEQYF.

The V call is TRBV9, the J call TRBJ1-2, with D hard to call. V lost 3 bases and J lost 6, with 15 bases in between. The CDR3 has 14 amino acids. Germline values: CDR1 SGDLS, CDR2 YYNGEE. In nucleotides, the CDR3 is TGTGCCAGCAGCGGCAAGACCCAGCATCATGGCTACACCTTC. Residues: CASSGKTQHHGYTF.

By share, this clone ranks as medium-sized. The chain recombines TRBV7-2 with TRBJ2-7; D may be TRBD2 (5 bases). This CDR3 has 13 residues. Germline CDR1 SGHTA, CDR2 FQGNSA. Between the trimmed V and J ends, which lost 2 bases and 4 bases, there was a span of 9 bases. This CDR3 is CASSLRTPYEQYF. CDR3 coding DNA: TGTGCCAGCAGCTTAAGGACTCCTTACGAGCAGTACTTC. Full variable domain (missing parts from reference TRBV7-2 and TRBJ2-7): GAGVSQSPSNKVTEKGKDVELRCDPISGHTALYWYRQSLGQGLEFLIYFQGNSAPDKSGLPSDRFSAERTGGSVSTLTIQRTQQEDSAVYLCASSLRTPYEQYFGPGTRLTVT.

The chain employs TRBV19 and TRBJ2-7; D may be TRBD2 (5 bases). V lost 0 bases, J lost 2 bases, and 11 bases lay in between. This CDR3 has 15 amino acids. Germline V gives CDR1 LNHDA, CDR2 SQIVND (reference sequence). The CDR3: CASSIEGGSPYEQYF. The DNA for the CDR3 is TGTGCCAGTAGTATAGAAGGCGGGTCACCCTACGAGCAGTACTTC.